The text below deals with one TCR beta chain. Its antigen remains unidentified. Profiled with immunoSEQ multiplex PCR; TCRdb holds only in-frame clones, not every one. The sample lists 130,000 to 150,000 clones; roughly nine tenths were seen once. This sample stems from a study of cytomegalovirus exposure and HLA in healthy donors. Whole-study findings and limits: According to a subsequent analysis, TCR clusters from the first cohort were inclined to appear together in the 110 or so validation repertoires. Altogether, 160 or so TCR beta chains were recorded as cytomegalovirus-associated.

The V gene's germline CDR1 is MDHEN and CDR2 SYDVKM. The V end lost 7 bases, the J end lost 7 bases, and 11 bases lay between the germline ends. The CDR3 totals 12 residues. The chain joins TRBV28 to TRBJ1-5; unclear D gene. Source material: PBMCs. The TCR sequence derives from a woman between 18 and 30 years old in good health and CMV-seropositive. CDR3 nucleotides: TGTGCCAGCACCTTTTGGGCGCAGCCCCAGCATTTT. The encoded protein is CASTFWAQPQHF.